This section outlines one T cell receptor beta chain sequence together with its context. The sample carries other DNA sequences with the same CDR3. The donors were all Caucasian adults (living in Nashville, Tennessee). The unsorted samples took 85 million or so PBMCs to get genomic DNA. This record belongs to a study of shared clonotypes between healthy human individuals. At the level of the study: Researchers drew samples from a couple of women and three men aged 18 to 49.

Sequencing on ten immunoSEQ deep assay plates was performed for unsorted PBMC DNA. Libraries were prepared by immunoSEQ multiplex PCR; TCRdb keeps only in-frame clonotypes and omits some of them. The sample has about 480,000 clones; roughly 85% are singletons. This CDR3 is 13 amino acids long. V lost 2 bases and J 3 bases, leaving 5 bases between the germline ends. Germline CDR1 reads SGHTA; CDR2 reads FQGTGA. What was sequenced was PBMCs. The origin of this receptor is a woman in her forties in good health. Some clones in this sample may be carry-over from other donors' samples. This rearrangement joins TRBV7-3 to TRBJ1-5, with D hard to call. The chain's CDR3 is CASSLDSNQPQHF. CDR3 DNA: TGTGCCAGCAGCTTAGACTCCAATCAGCCCCAGCATTTT. Using reference TRBV7-3 and TRBJ1-5 for the parts outside the CDR3, the full variable domain is GAGVSQTPSNKVTEKGKYVELRCDPISGHTALYWYRQSLGQGPEFLIYFQGTGAADDSGLPNDRFFAVRPEGSVSTLKIQRTERGDSAVYLCASSLDSNQPQHFGDGTRLSIL.